This record looks at one T cell receptor (beta chain) sequence and its context. This clonotype turned up a few times. This clone's antigen is unknown. Base quality data are lacking; no much larger clone is found one base away. This entry is derived from a study (dated by TCRdb to between 2015 and 2017). Regarding the complete study: The study set out to test whether tumor-infiltrating Tregs in breast cancer get recruited from blood Tregs or are instead converted in situ from other CD4+ T cell subsets.

The CDR3 spans 17 residues, from the cysteine through the phenylalanine. Only CDR3 DNA remains: 51 bases, in frame from the first base. The germline V gene specifies SGDLS as CDR1 and YYNGEE as CDR2. The V and J ends are trimmed by 3 bases and 3 bases, leaving 20 bases between them. CD4+CD45RO+CD25- cells were isolated as memory CD4+ T cells. Tregs, naive and memory CD4+ T cells from tumor, blood and ipsilateral draining lymph nodes of a handful of breast cancer patients underwent full-length TCR alpha and beta sequencing. Tumor tissue and lymph nodes obtained by ipsilateral axillary dissection were perfused with PBS, cut into small pieces and digested using collagenase I and hyaluronidase. Ficoll density gradient centrifugation was used to isolate mononuclear cells from lymph nodes or from approximately 50 ml of peripheral blood. A purity exceeding 90% was confirmed by FACS for the sorted cell populations.

General findings and caveats noted by the study authors: Tumor memory CD4+ T cell TCR gene usage clustered with blood and lymph node memory CD4+ cells and lymph node naive CD4+ cells. The greatest overlap of tumor-infiltrating Treg TCR alpha and beta sequences was observed with tumor naive CD4+ T cells, followed by blood naive CD4+ T cells. The larger-cohort validation was restricted to a single TCR beta V-J rearrangement rather than whole repertoires.

Amplification of full-length TCR variable regions was done by 5' RACE PCR using constant-region reverse primers, and this step was followed by semi-nested PCR with Nested Universal Primer A. Using the ReliaPrep RNA Cell Miniprep System, total RNA was extracted, and the SMARTer RACE 5'/3' Kit was then used to reverse transcribe the RNA into 5'RACE-ready cDNA. Multiplex adaptors were used to barcode full-length TCR alpha and beta libraries, and the barcoded libraries were sequenced on an Illumina MiSeq. From the authors' description of their analysis: For each of nine subset-tissue groups, sequencing data from the five patients were pooled, and the groups were then compared using unsupervised clustering of TCR gene usage. The Morisita-Horn index was used to calculate repertoire similarity, with shared sequences weighted by how much each contributed to each repertoire. TCRdb reprocessed the public reads (quality trimming at Q25 with fastp, clone calling with MiXCR) and kept in-frame beta chains. Each CDR3 protein gets just one entry, which takes the most common genes and DNA from the rows behind it. It is TCRdb's table, rather than the study itself, that gives the V and J calls and clone size. This sample holds fewer than 80,000 distinct CDR3 sequences; approximately 23% were observed only once. 2.5% to 3.5% of the sample is held by the ten biggest clonotypes.

The receptor was isolated from a female donor with breast cancer. Sequencing was done on a sample of memory CD4+ T cells sorted from a lymph node. In the paper's terms, the cell subset or site label means: memory CD4+ T cells, CD4+CD45RO+CD25-. This sequence uses TRBV9 and TRBJ2-3, and possibly TRBD2, on 6 matching bases. The bases are TGTGCCAGCAGCGGAGGGCGGTCGTCGGGGGATACAGATACGCAGTATTTT. It translates as CASSGGRSSGDTDTQYF.